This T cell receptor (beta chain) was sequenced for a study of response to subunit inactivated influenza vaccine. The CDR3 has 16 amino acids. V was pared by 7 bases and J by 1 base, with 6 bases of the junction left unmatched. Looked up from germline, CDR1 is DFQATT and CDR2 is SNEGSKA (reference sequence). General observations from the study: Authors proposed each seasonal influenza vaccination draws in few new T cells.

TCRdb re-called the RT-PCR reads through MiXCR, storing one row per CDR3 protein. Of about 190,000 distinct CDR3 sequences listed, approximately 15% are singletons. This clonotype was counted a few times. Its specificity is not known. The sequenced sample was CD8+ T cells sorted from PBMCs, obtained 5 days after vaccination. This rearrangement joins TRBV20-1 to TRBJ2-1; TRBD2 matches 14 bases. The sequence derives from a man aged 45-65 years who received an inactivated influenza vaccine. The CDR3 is CSVAGTSGSSYNEQFF. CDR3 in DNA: TGCAGTGTCGCCGGGACTAGCGGGAGTTCCTACAATGAGCAGTTCTTC.